What follows are 5 T cell receptor beta chains derived from one specimen sequenced in a study of T cell repertoires in cytomegalovirus infection. TCRdb reprocessed the reads via MiXCR and lists one record per CDR3 protein. This sample yields hundreds of thousands of distinct CDR3 sequences, of which about a sixth are seen a single time; around 12% belongs to the top ten. The sequencing input was PBMCs. These TCRs come from a human donor in good health (CMV status not recorded). Some clones in this sample may be carry-over from other donors' samples.

This clonotype was observed a handful of times. V is TRBV4-1 and J is TRBJ1-2; D uncertain. CDR3 length: 15 residues. Trimming pared 1 base from V and 6 bases from J, leaving 15 bases between. Per the germline V gene, CDR1 is MGHRA and CDR2 is YSYEKL. The chain's CDR3 is CASSQGGLRSNGYTF. CDR3 coding DNA: TGCGCCAGCAGCCAAGGAGGCCTCAGAAGTAATGGCTACACCTTC.

The rearrangement joins TRBV6-6 to TRBJ2-7; 7 bases fit TRBD1. CDR3 size: 13 residues. The V segment lost 7 bases and the J segment 6 bases; nucleotides outside the gene matches: 9. CDR1 and CDR2 from the germline V gene are MNHNY and SVGAGI (reference sequence). The CDR3 DNA is TGTGCCAGCACCAACAGGGGTAGGGCCGAGCAGTACTTC. This sequence encodes CASTNRGRAEQYF.

This clonotype was seen only a few times. The chain has TRBV7-6 and TRBJ1-1, with D unresolved. The V end was cut by 6 bases, the J end by 1 base, with 15 bases between. Germline CDR1 reads SGHVS; CDR2 reads FNYEAQ. The CDR3 covers 15 residues. The CDR3 spells CASRSSGDRNTEAFF. The DNA of the CDR3 is TGTGCCAGCAGGTCGAGCGGAGATCGGAACACTGAAGCTTTCTTT. The whole variable domain, remainder taken from reference TRBV7-6 and TRBJ1-1, is GAGVSQSPRYKVTKRGQDVALRCDPISGHVSLYWYRQALGQGPEFLTYFNYEAQQDKSGLPNDRFSAERPEGSISTLTIQRTEQRDSAMYRCASRSSGDRNTEAFFGQGTRLTVV.

Ten or more counts support this clonotype. The chain joins TRBV7-6 to TRBJ2-7, with a possible D match to TRBD1 (6 bases). Trimming stripped 5 bases from V and 2 bases from J, with 10 bases between. This CDR3 contains 13 residues. Per the germline V gene, CDR1 is SGHVS and CDR2 is FNYEAQ. The CDR3, as DNA: TGTGCCAGCAGCGAGGGACAAGCCTACGAGCAGTACTTC. Protein: CASSEGQAYEQYF. Based on the CDR3 plus reference TRBV7-6 and TRBJ2-7, the full variable domain is GAGVSQSPRYKVTKRGQDVALRCDPISGHVSLYWYRQALGQGPEFLTYFNYEAQQDKSGLPNDRFSAERPEGSISTLTIQRTEQRDSAMYRCASSEGQAYEQYFGPGTRLTVT.

This clonotype was observed a few times. The V call is TRBV4-1, the J call TRBJ1-3, with 7 bases matching TRBD1. From germline, CDR1 is MGHRA and CDR2 YSYEKL. This CDR3 is built from 16 residues. Trimming at V came to 5 bases and at J to 3 bases, leaving 10 bases not matched to a gene. The chain's CDR3 is CASSKPGQQRGNTIYF. DNA for the CDR3: TGCGCCAGCAGCAAACCGGGACAGCAGCGTGGAAACACCATATATTTT.